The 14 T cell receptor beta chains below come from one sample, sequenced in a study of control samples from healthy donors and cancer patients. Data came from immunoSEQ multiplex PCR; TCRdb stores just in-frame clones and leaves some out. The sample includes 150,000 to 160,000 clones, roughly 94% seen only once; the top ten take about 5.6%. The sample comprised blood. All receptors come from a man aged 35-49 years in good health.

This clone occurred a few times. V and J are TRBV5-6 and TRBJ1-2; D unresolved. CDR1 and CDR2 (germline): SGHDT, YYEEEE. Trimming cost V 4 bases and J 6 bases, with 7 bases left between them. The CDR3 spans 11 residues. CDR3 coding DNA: TGTGCCAGCAGCCGGAGGAATGGCTACACCTTC. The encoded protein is CASSRRNGYTF.

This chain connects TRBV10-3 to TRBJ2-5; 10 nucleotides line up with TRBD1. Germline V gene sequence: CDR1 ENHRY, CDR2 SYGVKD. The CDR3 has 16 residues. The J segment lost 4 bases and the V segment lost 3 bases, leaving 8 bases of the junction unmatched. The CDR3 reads CAISDTGQGTVETQYF. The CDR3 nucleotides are TGTGCCATCAGTGATACGGGACAGGGGACGGTAGAGACCCAGTACTTC.

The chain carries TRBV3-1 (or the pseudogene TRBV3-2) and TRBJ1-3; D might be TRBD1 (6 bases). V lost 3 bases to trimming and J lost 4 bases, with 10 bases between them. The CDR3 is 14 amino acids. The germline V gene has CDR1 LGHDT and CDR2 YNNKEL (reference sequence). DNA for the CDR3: TGTGCCAGCAGCCAGAAGACAGGAGGAAACACCATATATTTT. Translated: CASSQKTGGNTIYF.

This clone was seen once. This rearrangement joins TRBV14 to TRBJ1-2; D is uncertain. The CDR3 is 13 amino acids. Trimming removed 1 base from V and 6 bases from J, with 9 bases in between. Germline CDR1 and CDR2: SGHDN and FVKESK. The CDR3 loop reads CASSQARTHGYTF. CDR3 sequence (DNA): TGTGCCAGCAGCCAAGCCCGGACCCATGGCTACACCTTC.

CDR3 nucleotide sequence: TGTGCCAGCGACCCCCCCAACTCACCCCTCCACTTT. Translating gives CASDPPNSPLHF. The chain combines TRBV12-3 or TRBV12-4 with TRBJ1-6; D is undetermined. V lost 8 bases and J 10 bases, leaving 12 bases between the germline ends. The CDR3 runs 12 residues.

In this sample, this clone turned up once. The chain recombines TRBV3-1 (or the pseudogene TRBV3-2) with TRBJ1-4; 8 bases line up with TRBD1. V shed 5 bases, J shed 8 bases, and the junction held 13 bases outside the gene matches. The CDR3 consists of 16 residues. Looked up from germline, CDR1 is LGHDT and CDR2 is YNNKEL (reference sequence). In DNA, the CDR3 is TGTGCCAGCAGCGCCCGGGACAGGCCGTTCAGGGAAAAACTGTTTTTT. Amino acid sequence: CASSARDRPFREKLFF.

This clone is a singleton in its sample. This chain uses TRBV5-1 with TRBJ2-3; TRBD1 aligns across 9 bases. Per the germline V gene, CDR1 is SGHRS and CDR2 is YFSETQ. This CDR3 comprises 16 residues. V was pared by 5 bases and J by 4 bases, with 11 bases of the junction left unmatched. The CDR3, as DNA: TGCGCCAGCAGAAGGCCGGGACAGGGCATAGCAGATACGCAGTATTTT. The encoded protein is CASRRPGQGIADTQYF.

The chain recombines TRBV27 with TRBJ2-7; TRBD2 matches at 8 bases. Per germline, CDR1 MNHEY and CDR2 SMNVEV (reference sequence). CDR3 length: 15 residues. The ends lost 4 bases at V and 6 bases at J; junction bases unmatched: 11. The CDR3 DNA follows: TGTGCCAGCAGTTCCAGTACGGGGGGGGAAGTCGAGCAGTACTTC. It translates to CASSSSTGGEVEQYF.

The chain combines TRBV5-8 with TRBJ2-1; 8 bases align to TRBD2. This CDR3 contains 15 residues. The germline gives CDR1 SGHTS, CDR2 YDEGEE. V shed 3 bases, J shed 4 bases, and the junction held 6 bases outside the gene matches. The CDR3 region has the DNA TGTGCCAGCAGCTCTGGTTTAGCGGGGTACAATGAGCAGTTCTTC. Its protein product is CASSSGLAGYNEQFF.

CDR3 in DNA: TGCGCCAGCAGCGTAACTACAGATACGCAGTATTTT. It codes for CASSVTTDTQYF. The chain uses TRBV5-1 and TRBJ2-3; the D is unclear. V lost 4 bases and J 3 bases, leaving 6 bases between the germline ends. This CDR3 has 12 residues. In germline, CDR1 is SGHRS, CDR2 YFSETQ.

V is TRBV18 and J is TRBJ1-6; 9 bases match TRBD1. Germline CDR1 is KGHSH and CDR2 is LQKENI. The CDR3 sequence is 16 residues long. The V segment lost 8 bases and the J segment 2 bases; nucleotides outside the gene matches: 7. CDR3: CASTGQGTTYNSPLHF. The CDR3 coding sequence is TGTGCCAGCACTGGACAGGGGACGACCTATAATTCACCCCTCCACTTT.

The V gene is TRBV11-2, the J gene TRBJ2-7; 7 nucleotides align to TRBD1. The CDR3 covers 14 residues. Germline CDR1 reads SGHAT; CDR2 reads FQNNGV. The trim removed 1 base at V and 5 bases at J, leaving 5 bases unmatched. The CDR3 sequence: CASSLGQGLHEQYF. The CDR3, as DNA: TGTGCCAGCAGCTTAGGACAGGGCCTCCACGAGCAGTACTTC.

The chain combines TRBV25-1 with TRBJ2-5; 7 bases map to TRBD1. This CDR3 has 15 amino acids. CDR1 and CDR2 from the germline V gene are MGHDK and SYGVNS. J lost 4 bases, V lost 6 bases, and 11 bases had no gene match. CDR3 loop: CASSRPGGRRETQYF. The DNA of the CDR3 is TGTGCCAGCAGCCGGCCAGGGGGACGGCGAGAGACCCAGTACTTC. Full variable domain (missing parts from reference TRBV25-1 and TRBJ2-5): EADIYQTPRYLVIGTGKKITLECSQTMGHDKMYWYQQDPGMELHLIHYSYGVNSTEKGDLSSESTVSRIRTEHFPLTLESARPSHTSQYLCASSRPGGRRETQYFGPGTRLLVL.

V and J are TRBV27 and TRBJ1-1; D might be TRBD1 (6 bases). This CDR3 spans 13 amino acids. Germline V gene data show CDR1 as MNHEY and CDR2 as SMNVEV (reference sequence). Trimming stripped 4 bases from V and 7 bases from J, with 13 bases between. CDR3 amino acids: CASSSRGVSEAFF. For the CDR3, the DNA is TGTGCCAGCAGTTCCAGGGGAGTGAGTGAAGCTTTCTTT.